A single sample gave rise to the 24 T cell receptor beta chains below, sequenced in a study of cytomegalovirus exposure and HLA in healthy donors. The PCR contained 60 Vbeta and 13 Jbeta primers. The protocol was immunoSEQ multiplex PCR, while the TCRdb copy is restricted to in-frame clones and leaves out a portion. The data show about 97,000 clones, with about three quarters seen just once and over 3% held by the top ten. Material for sequencing was PBMCs. These receptors were collected from a man between 40 and 49 years old in good health and CMV-seronegative.

This rearrangement joins TRBV27 to TRBJ1-2; D might be TRBD1 (6 bases). Germline values: CDR1 MNHEY, CDR2 SMNVEV (reference sequence). This CDR3 comprises 15 residues. The V gene lost 0 bases and the J gene lost 3 bases, with 11 bases spanning the gap. The CDR3 spells CASSLSNRAHYGYTF. Here the CDR3 DNA reads TGTGCCAGCAGTTTATCGAACAGGGCGCACTATGGCTACACCTTC.

This chain connects TRBV28 to TRBJ2-7; 8 nucleotides align to TRBD1. From germline, CDR1 is MDHEN and CDR2 SYDVKM. V shed 10 bases, J shed 0 bases, and the junction held 5 bases outside the gene matches. This CDR3 is built from 13 residues. CDR3 nucleotide sequence: TGTGCCACCGGGGACAGGCTCTCCTACGAGCAGTACTTC. Amino acid sequence: CATGDRLSYEQYF.

The V gene is TRBV5-1, the J gene TRBJ2-7; a weak D match, TRBD2 (6 bases). Germline CDR1 and CDR2: SGHRS and YFSETQ. Trimming shortened V by 5 bases and J by 4 bases, and 10 bases separated the two germline ends. This CDR3 is 12 amino acids long. The chain's CDR3 is CASREGRYEQYV. CDR3 DNA sequence: TGCGCCAGCAGGGAGGGCCGGTACGAGCAGTACGTC.

This sequence joins TRBV6-5 and TRBJ2-7; tentatively, D is TRBD1 (6 bases). The V and J ends lost 7 bases and 2 bases respectively, with 18 bases between them. The length of the CDR3 is 15 residues. In germline, CDR1 is MNHEY, CDR2 SVGAGI. The CDR3 coding sequence is TGTGCCAGCACCCTCCAGGGGATTACGACCTACGAGCAGTACTTC. As protein: CASTLQGITTYEQYF.

This clone was picked up a small number of times. V gene TRBV7-9 combines with J gene TRBJ2-3; 13 bases are shared with TRBD2. V gave up 5 bases and J gave up 7 bases; unmatched junction bases: 18. The CDR3 consists of 19 residues. Per germline, CDR1 SEHNR and CDR2 FQNEAQ (reference sequence). The CDR3, as DNA: TGTGCCAGCAGCCCTACCCGGACTAGCGGGGGCCACCACTCCAATACGCAGTATTTT. The encoded protein is CASSPTRTSGGHHSNTQYF.

The chain joins TRBV28 to TRBJ1-4, with 9 bases matching TRBD1. V was pared by 3 bases and J by 4 bases, with 6 bases of the junction left unmatched. Germline loops: CDR1 MDHEN, CDR2 SYDVKM. CDR3 size: 16 residues. The CDR3, as DNA: TGTGCCAGCAGTTTGTACAGGGGGCTGGTTAATGAAAAACTGTTTTTT. Translation: CASSLYRGLVNEKLFF.

The chain carries TRBV7-6 and TRBJ1-3, with TRBD1 matching over 8 bases. The CDR3 loop spans 15 amino acids. V trimming: 4 bases; J trimming: 8 bases; junction bases outside the gene matches: 10. In germline, CDR1 is SGHVS, CDR2 FNYEAQ. The CDR3 nucleotides are TGTGCCAGCAGCTCCCTCAGGACAGGGCGGCACACCATATATTTT. It yields the protein CASSSLRTGRHTIYF.

The genes are TRBV5-1 and TRBJ2-7; 7 bases are shared with TRBD1. J was trimmed by 0 bases and V by 5 bases; bases with no gene match: 8. Germline CDR1 reads SGHRS; CDR2 reads YFSETQ. The CDR3 runs 15 residues. CDR3 sequence reads: CASREGGASSYEQYF. The CDR3 region has the DNA TGCGCCAGCAGAGAAGGGGGCGCGAGCTCCTACGAGCAGTACTTC.

This clone is medium-sized within its sample. V usage is TRBV5-1 and J usage is TRBJ1-4; D is perhaps TRBD1 (5 bases). CDR3 length: 14 amino acids. Germline CDR1 reads SGHRS; CDR2 reads YFSETQ. Trimming removed 1 base from V and 5 bases from J, with 9 bases in between. DNA for the CDR3: TGCGCCAGCAGCTTGATGACAGTGAATGAAAAACTGTTTTTT. This codes for CASSLMTVNEKLFF.

The rearrangement uses TRBV30 and TRBJ2-2; D not resolved. This CDR3 is built from 12 residues. CDR1 GTSNPN and CDR2 SVGIG come from the germline V gene (reference sequence). V lost 3 bases, J lost 4 bases, and 6 bases lay in between. In DNA form, the CDR3 reads TGTGCCTGGAGAAGCCTCACCGGGGAGCTGTTTTTT. Its protein product is CAWRSLTGELFF.

The rearrangement joins TRBV11-2 to TRBJ1-6; no definite D call. The CDR3 is 17 amino acids. Germline V gives CDR1 SGHAT, CDR2 FQNNGV. V was pared by 4 bases and J by 0 bases, with 13 bases between. The CDR3 protein is CASSSDRVGSYNSPLHF. Written as DNA, the CDR3 is TGTGCCAGCAGCTCCGATCGGGTGGGCTCCTATAATTCACCCCTCCACTTT. The entire variable domain, with the rest obtained from reference TRBV11-2 and TRBJ1-6, is as follows: EAGVAQSPRYKIIEKRQSVAFWCNPISGHATLYWYQQILGQGPKLLIQFQNNGVVDDSQLPKDRFSAERLKGVDSTLKIQPAKLEDSAVYLCASSSDRVGSYNSPLHFGNGTRLTVT.

The J gene is TRBJ1-1, the V gene TRBV6-5; D not resolved. Germline V lookup: CDR1 MNHEY, CDR2 SVGAGI. There are 15 residues in the CDR3. V was shortened by 3 bases and J by 4 bases, with 15 bases between the two germline ends. In DNA, the CDR3 is TGTGCCAGCAGTTATCGGGGTGGGTGGACCACTGAAGCTTTCTTT. Translating gives CASSYRGGWTTEAFF.

The V call is TRBV28, the J call TRBJ2-7; 7 bases fit TRBD1. V shed 2 bases, J shed 3 bases, and the junction held 4 bases outside the gene matches. CDR1 MDHEN and CDR2 SYDVKM come from the germline V gene. CDR3 length: 14 amino acids. The CDR3 DNA sequence: TGTGCCAGCAGTTTAGTGGCAGGGGGCTACGAGCAGTACTTC. It is translated as CASSLVAGGYEQYF.

The chain uses TRBV7-6 and TRBJ2-2; 7 nucleotides align to TRBD1. CDR3 size: 16 residues. CDR1 is SGHVS, CDR2 FNYEAQ, per germline. V was clipped by 4 bases and J by 3 bases; unmatched bases: 8. In DNA form, the CDR3 reads TGTGCCAGCAGCTCCGCAGGGGGTTTGGACACCGGGGAGCTGTTTTTT. It specifies CASSSAGGLDTGELFF.

The chain has TRBV2 and TRBJ2-7; 7 bases fit TRBD2. The length of the CDR3 is 12 residues. V shed 7 bases and J 3 bases; nucleotides not matched to a gene: 3. Germline CDR1 and CDR2: SNHLY and FYNNEI. The CDR3 spells CASKGDYYEQYF. CDR3 DNA sequence: TGTGCCAGCAAAGGGGACTACTACGAGCAGTACTTC.

This chain's CDR3 is CASSEDMNQPQHF. The CDR3 bases are TGTGCCAGCAGTGAAGATATGAATCAGCCCCAGCATTTT. The rearrangement uses TRBV2 and TRBJ1-5, with D unclear. V lost 1 base, J lost 4 bases, and 5 bases lay in between. Germline CDR1 reads SNHLY; CDR2 reads FYNNEI. The CDR3 loop spans 13 amino acids. The full variable domain, in which reference TRBV2 and TRBJ1-5 provide the parts outside the CDR3, is EPEVTQTPSHQVTQMGQEVILRCVPISNHLYFYWYRQILGQKVEFLVSFYNNEISEKSEIFDDQFSVERPDGSNFTLKIRSTKLEDSAMYFCASSEDMNQPQHFGDGTRLSIL.

The rearrangement uses TRBV5-4 and TRBJ1-6; possible D gene TRBD1, 6 bases. Trimming took off 5 bases at V and 8 bases at J, with 14 bases between the two ends. Germline loops: CDR1 SGHNT, CDR2 YYREEE (reference sequence). The CDR3 extends over 14 amino acids. The CDR3, as DNA: TGTGCCAGCAGTAACGGGGGGCTCGATTCACCCCTCCACTTT. It translates to CASSNGGLDSPLHF. The full variable domain, its missing parts supplied by reference TRBV5-4 and TRBJ1-6, is ETGVTQSPTHLIKTRGQQVTLRCSSQSGHNTVSWYQQALGQGPQFIFQYYREEENGRGNFPPRFSGLQFPNYSSELNVNALELDDSALYLCASSNGGLDSPLHFGNGTRLTVT.

A few counts support this clone. The chain is built from TRBV2 and TRBJ2-6; 9 nucleotides agree with TRBD1. The junction had 12 bases not matched to a gene; V was cut back by 4 bases and J by 2 bases. CDR3 length: 19 residues. Germline CDR1 SNHLY, CDR2 FYNNEI. In DNA form, the CDR3 reads TGTGCCAGCAGTGCAATTCGAACAGGGGGCGCGGCTGGGGCCAACGTCCTGACTTTC. Translated, it gives CASSAIRTGGAAGANVLTF.

The chain joins TRBV2 to TRBJ1-6; 10 bases are shared with TRBD1. The CDR3 consists of 16 residues. With 5 bases clipped from V and 7 bases from J, the junction kept 8 bases outside the gene matches. Germline CDR1 and CDR2: SNHLY and FYNNEI. CDR3 residues: CASSPMTGGGNSPLHF. The CDR3 bases are TGTGCCAGCAGTCCTATGACAGGGGGCGGGAATTCACCCCTCCACTTT. Combining the CDR3 with reference TRBV2 and TRBJ1-6 gives the whole variable domain EPEVTQTPSHQVTQMGQEVILRCVPISNHLYFYWYRQILGQKVEFLVSFYNNEISEKSEIFDDQFSVERPDGSNFTLKIRSTKLEDSAMYFCASSPMTGGGNSPLHFGNGTRLTVT.

This clone came up a few times. The V and J genes are TRBV19 and TRBJ2-7; D is undetermined. Germline lookup yields CDR1 LNHDA and CDR2 SQIVND (reference sequence). The CDR3 is 14 amino acids. The germline V and J ends were trimmed by 3 bases and 2 bases, with 11 bases remaining between them. The CDR3 sequence: CASSISGVAYEQYF. CDR3 in DNA: TGTGCCAGTAGTATTAGTGGAGTGGCCTACGAGCAGTACTTC.

V is TRBV5-1 and J is TRBJ2-5; tentative D call: TRBD1 (6 bases). CDR1 is SGHRS and CDR2 is YFSETQ in the germline V gene. The CDR3 runs 14 residues. Deletions cut 4 bases from V and 1 base from J, with 11 bases between. The CDR3 nucleotides are TGCGCCAGCAGCCTGACAGGTCGCCAAGAGACCCAGTACTTC. Protein sequence: CASSLTGRQETQYF.

V and J are TRBV6-6 and TRBJ2-1, with a tentative D call TRBD2 (7 bases). Trimming stripped 11 bases from V and 9 bases from J, with 17 bases between. The CDR3 totals 12 residues. Germline CDR1 reads MNHNY; CDR2 reads SVGAGI (reference sequence). CDR3 sequence: CAVWGGALEQFF. In DNA, the CDR3 is TGTGCCGTATGGGGGGGGGCCCTTGAGCAGTTCTTC.

The V and J genes are TRBV6-5 and TRBJ2-5, with 7 bases identical to TRBD2. The CDR3 extends over 14 amino acids. Per the germline V gene, CDR1 is MNHEY and CDR2 is SVGAGI. V trimming: 0 bases; J trimming: 5 bases; junction bases outside the gene matches: 3. Here the CDR3 DNA reads TGTGCCAGCAGTTACTCGGTTAGCGGGGAGACCCAGTACTTC. It encodes CASSYSVSGETQYF.

The CDR3 nucleotides are TGTGCCAGCAGTAATGACAGGGGGCCTTCACCCCTCCACTTT. The encoded protein is CASSNDRGPSPLHF. The rearrangement uses TRBV27 and TRBJ1-6, with 10 bases lining up with TRBD1. The germline CDR1 and CDR2 sequences are MNHEY and SMNVEV (reference sequence). This CDR3 has 14 amino acids. The V and J ends lost 5 bases and 9 bases, in that order; junction bases with no gene match: 4.